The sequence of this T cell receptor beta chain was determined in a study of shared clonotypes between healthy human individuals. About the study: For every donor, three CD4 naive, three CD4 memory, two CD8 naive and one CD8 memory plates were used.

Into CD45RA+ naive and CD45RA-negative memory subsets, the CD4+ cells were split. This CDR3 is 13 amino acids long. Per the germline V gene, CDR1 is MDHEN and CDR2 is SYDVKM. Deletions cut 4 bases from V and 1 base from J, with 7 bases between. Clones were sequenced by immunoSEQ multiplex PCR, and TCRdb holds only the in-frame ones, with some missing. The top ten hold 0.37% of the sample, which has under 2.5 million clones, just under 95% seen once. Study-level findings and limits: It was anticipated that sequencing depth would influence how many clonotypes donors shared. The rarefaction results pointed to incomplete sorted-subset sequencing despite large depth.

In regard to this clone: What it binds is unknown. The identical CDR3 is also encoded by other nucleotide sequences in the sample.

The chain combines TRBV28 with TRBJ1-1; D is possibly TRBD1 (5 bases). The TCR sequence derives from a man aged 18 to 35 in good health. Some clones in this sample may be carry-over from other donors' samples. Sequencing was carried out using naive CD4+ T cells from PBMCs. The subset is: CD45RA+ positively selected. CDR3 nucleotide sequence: TGTGCCAGCAGTTCAGACAGGAACACTGAAGCTTTCTTT. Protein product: CASSSDRNTEAFF.